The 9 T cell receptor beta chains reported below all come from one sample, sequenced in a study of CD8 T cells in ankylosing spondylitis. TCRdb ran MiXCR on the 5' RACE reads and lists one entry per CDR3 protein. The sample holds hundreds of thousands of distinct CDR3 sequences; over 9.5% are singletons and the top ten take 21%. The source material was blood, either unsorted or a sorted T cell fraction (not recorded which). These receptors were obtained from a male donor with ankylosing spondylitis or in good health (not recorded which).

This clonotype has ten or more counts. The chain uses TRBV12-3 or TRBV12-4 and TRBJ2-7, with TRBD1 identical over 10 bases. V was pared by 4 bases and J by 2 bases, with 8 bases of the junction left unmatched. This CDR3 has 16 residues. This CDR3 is CASSSGTGTGAYEQYF. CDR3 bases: TGTGCCAGCAGTTCCGGAACCGGGACAGGGGCCTACGAGCAGTACTTC.

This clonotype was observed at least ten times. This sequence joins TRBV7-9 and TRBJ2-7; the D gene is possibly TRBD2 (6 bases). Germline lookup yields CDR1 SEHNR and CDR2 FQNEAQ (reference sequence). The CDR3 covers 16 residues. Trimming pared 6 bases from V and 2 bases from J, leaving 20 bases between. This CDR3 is CASRALVGTGTYEQYF. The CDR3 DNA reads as TGTGCCAGCAGAGCCTTGGTTGGGACTGGGACCTACGAGCAGTACTTC.

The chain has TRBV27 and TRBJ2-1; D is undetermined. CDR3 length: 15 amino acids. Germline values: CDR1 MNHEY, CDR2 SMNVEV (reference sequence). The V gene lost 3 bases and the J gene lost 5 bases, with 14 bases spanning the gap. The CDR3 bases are TGTGCCAGCAGTTTTGCTGGGTCTAGGAACAATGAGCAGTTCTTC. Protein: CASSFAGSRNNEQFF.

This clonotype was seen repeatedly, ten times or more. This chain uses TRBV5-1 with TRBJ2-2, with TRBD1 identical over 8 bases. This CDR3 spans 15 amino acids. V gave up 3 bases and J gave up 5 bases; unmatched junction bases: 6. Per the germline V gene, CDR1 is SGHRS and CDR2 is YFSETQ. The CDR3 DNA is TGCGCCAGCAGCTCGGACAGGGCAGTGACCGGGGAGCTGTTTTTT. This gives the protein CASSSDRAVTGELFF. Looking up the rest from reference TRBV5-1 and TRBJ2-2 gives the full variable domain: KAGVTQTPRYLIKTRGQQVTLSCSPISGHRSVSWYQQTPGQGLQFLFEYFSETQRNKGNFPGRFSGRQFSNSRSEMNVSTLELGDSALYLCASSSDRAVTGELFFGEGSRLTVL.

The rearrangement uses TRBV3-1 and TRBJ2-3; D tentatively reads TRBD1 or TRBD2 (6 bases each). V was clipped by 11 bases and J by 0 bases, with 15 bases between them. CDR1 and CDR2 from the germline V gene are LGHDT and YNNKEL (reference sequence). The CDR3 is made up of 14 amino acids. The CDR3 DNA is TGTGCCGCCAAGACTAGGGGGAGCACAGATACGCAGTATTTT. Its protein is CAAKTRGSTDTQYF.

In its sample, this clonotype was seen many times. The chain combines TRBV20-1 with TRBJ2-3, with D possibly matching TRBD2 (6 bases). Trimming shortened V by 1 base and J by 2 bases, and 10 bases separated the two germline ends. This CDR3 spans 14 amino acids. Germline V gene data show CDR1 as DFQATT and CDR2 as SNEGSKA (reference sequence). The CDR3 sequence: CSARGAGFTDTQYF. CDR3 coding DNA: TGCAGTGCTAGAGGGGCGGGGTTCACAGATACGCAGTATTTT.

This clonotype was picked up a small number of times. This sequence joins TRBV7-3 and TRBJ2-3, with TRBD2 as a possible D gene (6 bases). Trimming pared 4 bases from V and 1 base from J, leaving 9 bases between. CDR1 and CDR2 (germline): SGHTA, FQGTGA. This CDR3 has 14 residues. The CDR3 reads CASSWGGGTDTQYF. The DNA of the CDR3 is TGTGCCAGCAGCTGGGGCGGGGGCACAGATACGCAGTATTTT. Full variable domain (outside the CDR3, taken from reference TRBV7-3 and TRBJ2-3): GAGVSQTPSNKVTEKGKYVELRCDPISGHTALYWYRQSLGQGPEFLIYFQGTGAADDSGLPNDRFFAVRPEGSVSTLKIQRTERGDSAVYLCASSWGGGTDTQYFGPGTRLTVL.

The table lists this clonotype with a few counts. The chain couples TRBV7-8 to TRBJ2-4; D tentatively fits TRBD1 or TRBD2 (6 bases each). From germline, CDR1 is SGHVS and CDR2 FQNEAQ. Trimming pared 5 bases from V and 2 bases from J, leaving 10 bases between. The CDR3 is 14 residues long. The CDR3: CASSQGGTKNIQYF. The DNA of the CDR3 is TGTGCCAGCAGCCAAGGGGGGACCAAAAACATTCAGTACTTC.

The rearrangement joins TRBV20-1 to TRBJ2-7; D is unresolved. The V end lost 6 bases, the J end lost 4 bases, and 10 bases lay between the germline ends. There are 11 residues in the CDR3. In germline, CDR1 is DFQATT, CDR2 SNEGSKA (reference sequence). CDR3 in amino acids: CSAPTLYEQYF. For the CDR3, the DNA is TGCAGTGCCCCGACTCTATACGAGCAGTACTTC.